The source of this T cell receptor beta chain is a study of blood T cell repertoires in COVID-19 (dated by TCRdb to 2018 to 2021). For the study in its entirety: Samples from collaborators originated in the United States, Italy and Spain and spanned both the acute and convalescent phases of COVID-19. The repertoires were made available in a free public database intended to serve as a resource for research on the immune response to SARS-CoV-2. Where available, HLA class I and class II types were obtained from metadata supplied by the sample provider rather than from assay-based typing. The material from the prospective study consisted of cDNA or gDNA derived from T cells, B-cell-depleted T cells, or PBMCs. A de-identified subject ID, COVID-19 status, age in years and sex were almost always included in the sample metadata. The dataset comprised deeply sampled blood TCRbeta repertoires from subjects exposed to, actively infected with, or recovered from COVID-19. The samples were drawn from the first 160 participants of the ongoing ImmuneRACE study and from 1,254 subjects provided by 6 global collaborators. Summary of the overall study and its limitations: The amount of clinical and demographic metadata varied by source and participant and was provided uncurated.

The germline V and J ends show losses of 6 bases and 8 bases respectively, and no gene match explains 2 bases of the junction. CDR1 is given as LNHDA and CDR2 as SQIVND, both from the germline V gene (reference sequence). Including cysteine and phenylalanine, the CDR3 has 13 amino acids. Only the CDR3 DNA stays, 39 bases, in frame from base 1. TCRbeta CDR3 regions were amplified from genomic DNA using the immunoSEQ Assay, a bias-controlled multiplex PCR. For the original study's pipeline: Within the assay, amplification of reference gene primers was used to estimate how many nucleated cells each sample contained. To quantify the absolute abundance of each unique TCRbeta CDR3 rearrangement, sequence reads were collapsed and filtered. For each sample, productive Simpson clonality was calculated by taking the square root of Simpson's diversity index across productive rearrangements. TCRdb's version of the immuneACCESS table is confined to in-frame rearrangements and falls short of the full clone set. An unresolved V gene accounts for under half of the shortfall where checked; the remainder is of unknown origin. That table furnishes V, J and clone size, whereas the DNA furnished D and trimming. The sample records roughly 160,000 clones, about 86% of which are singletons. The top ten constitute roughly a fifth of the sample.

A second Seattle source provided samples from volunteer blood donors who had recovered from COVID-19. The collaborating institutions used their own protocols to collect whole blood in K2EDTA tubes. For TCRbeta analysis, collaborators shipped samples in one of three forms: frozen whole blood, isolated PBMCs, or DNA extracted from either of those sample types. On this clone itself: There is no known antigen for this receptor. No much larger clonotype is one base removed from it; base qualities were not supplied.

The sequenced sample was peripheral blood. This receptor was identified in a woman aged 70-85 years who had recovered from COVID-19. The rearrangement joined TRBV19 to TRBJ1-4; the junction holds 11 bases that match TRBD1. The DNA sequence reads TGTGCCAGTAGCGGACAGGGGGCGGAAAAACTGTTTTTT. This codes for CASSGQGAEKLFF. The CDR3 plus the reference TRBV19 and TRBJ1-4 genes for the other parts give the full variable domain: DGGITQSPKYLFRKEGQNVTLSCEQNLNHDAMYWYRQDPGQGLRLIYYSQIVNDFQKGDIAEGYSVSREKKESFPLTVTSAQKNPTAFYLCASSGQGAEKLFFGSGTQLSVL.